Shown below are 13 T cell receptor beta chains from a single sample sequenced in a study of sequential checkpoint blockade in melanoma. Measured with immunoSEQ multiplex PCR; TCRdb has only the in-frame clones, and not every one. The sample lists 2,000 to 3,000 clones, roughly a quarter occurring once. Noted treatment: randomized to nivolumab then ipilimumab (arm A) or the reverse (arm B). This sample comprised tumor tissue (inferred from file names), obtained from a patient given nivolumab and ipilimumab in sequence. These receptors came from a human donor with melanoma.

This chain links TRBV14 with TRBJ1-5, with D hard to call. The germline V and J ends were trimmed by 0 bases and 3 bases, with 9 bases remaining between them. The CDR3 totals 15 residues. CDR1 SGHDN and CDR2 FVKESK come from the germline V gene. Here the CDR3 DNA reads TGTGCCAGCAGCCAAGATTGGAGCTTCAATCAGCCCCAGCATTTT. It yields the protein CASSQDWSFNQPQHF.

This clone was counted only a few times. The chain is built from TRBV28 and TRBJ1-1; no firm D call. The germline V gene has CDR1 MDHEN and CDR2 SYDVKM. The V end was cut by 3 bases, the J end by 6 bases, with 11 bases between. This CDR3 is 13 amino acids long. The CDR3: CASSLAPSPEAFF. In DNA, the CDR3 is TGTGCCAGCAGTTTGGCACCGTCTCCTGAAGCTTTCTTT.

This chain connects TRBV18 to TRBJ1-3; a weak D match, TRBD1 (5 bases). The length of the CDR3 is 15 residues. Trimming took off 2 bases at V and 1 base at J, with 9 bases between the two ends. In germline, CDR1 is KGHSH, CDR2 LQKENI. CDR3: CASSPGQGSGNTIYF. The CDR3, as DNA: TGTGCCAGCTCACCAGGCCAGGGATCTGGAAACACCATATATTTT.

The table lists this clone with a few counts. V and J are TRBV19 and TRBJ1-3; D is undetermined. CDR1 and CDR2 from the germline V gene are LNHDA and SQIVND (reference sequence). CDR3 length: 13 amino acids. V dropped 10 bases and J dropped 8 bases, with 18 bases sitting between them. The CDR3 spells CATQGPGLHTIYF. Written as DNA, the CDR3 is TGTGCCACCCAAGGACCGGGTCTCCACACCATATATTTT.

V is TRBV7-7 and J is TRBJ2-3; D gene uncertain. Trimming shortened V by 3 bases and J by 7 bases, and 17 bases separated the two germline ends. The CDR3 totals 15 residues. CDR1 is SSHAT, CDR2 FNYEAQ, per germline (reference sequence). This chain's CDR3 is CASSLAGVGRYTQYF. The CDR3 DNA reads TGTGCCAGCAGCTTGGCTGGGGTCGGTCGTTATACGCAGTATTTT.

This chain uses TRBV28 with TRBJ2-7; 7 bases map to TRBD1. The germline V gene has CDR1 MDHEN and CDR2 SYDVKM. The CDR3 extends over 15 amino acids. Trimming cost V 5 bases and J 1 base; bases outside gene matches: 8. CDR3 in DNA: TGTGCCAGCAGTCCAGCCGGGACAGAGTCCTACGAGCAGTACTTC. Amino acid sequence: CASSPAGTESYEQYF.

CDR3 DNA: TGTGCCAGCACCCGGGGGGCGGCCTACAATGAGCAGTTCTTC. Translating it yields CASTRGAAYNEQFF. The V and J genes are TRBV14 and TRBJ2-1; D perhaps matches TRBD2 (7 bases). Trimming took off 7 bases at V and 2 bases at J, with 12 bases between the two ends. The CDR3 is 14 residues long. CDR1 is SGHDN, CDR2 FVKESK, per germline.

In its sample, this clone was seen a few times. This CDR3 reads CATKQGAYTDTQYF. The CDR3 nucleotides are TGTGCCACCAAGCAGGGGGCTTACACAGATACGCAGTATTTT. This rearrangement joins TRBV9 to TRBJ2-3, with 8 bases aligning to TRBD1. Trimming cost V 9 bases and J 2 bases; bases outside gene matches: 8. CDR3 length equals 14 residues. In germline, CDR1 is SGDLS, CDR2 YYNGEE.

This clone was detected only a few times. DNA for the CDR3: TGTGCCAGCAGTCAGACTAGCGGGGGGGCCTGGGAGACCCAGTACTTC. Translating it yields CASSQTSGGAWETQYF. This sequence joins TRBV6-8 and TRBJ2-5, with TRBD2 matching 14 bases. CDR1 is MNHGY, CDR2 SAAAGT, per germline. The CDR3 is 16 amino acids. V lost 5 bases to trimming and J lost 5 bases; unmatched junction nucleotides: 7.

This clone has a handful of counts. V and J are TRBV9 and TRBJ1-6, with 10 nucleotides matching TRBD1. Germline trimming cut 5 bases from V and 6 bases from J; bases unmatched to any gene: 5. Germline CDR1 SGDLS, CDR2 YYNGEE. The CDR3 is 15 amino acids. The CDR3 nucleotides are TGTGCCAGCAGACCCGGGACAGGGGTTAATTCACCCCTCCACTTT. Encoded protein: CASRPGTGVNSPLHF. The whole variable domain, remainder taken from reference TRBV9 and TRBJ1-6, is DSGVTQTPKHLITATGQRVTLRCSPRSGDLSVYWYQQSLDQGLQFLIQYYNGEERAKGNILERFSAQQFPDLHSELNLSSLELGDSALYFCASRPGTGVNSPLHFGNGTRLTVT.

The chain uses TRBV11-3 and TRBJ2-7; TRBD1 might be the D (6 bases). Germline CDR1 SGHNT, CDR2 YENEEA. The CDR3 is 15 residues long. Trimming took 3 bases from V and 0 from J, leaving 12 bases between them. The CDR3 nucleotides are TGTGCCAGCAGCTTGCAGGGGACGAACTCCTACGAGCAGTACTTC. It is translated as CASSLQGTNSYEQYF. The whole variable domain, filled in from reference TRBV11-3 and TRBJ2-7, reads EAGVVQSPRYKIIEKKQPVAFWCNPISGHNTLYWYLQNLGQGPELLIRYENEEAVDDSQLPKDRFSAERLKGVDSTLKIQPAELGDSAVYLCASSLQGTNSYEQYFGPGTRLTVT.

This clone occurred a few times. The V and J genes are TRBV9 and TRBJ2-7; D not resolved. From germline, CDR1 is SGDLS and CDR2 YYNGEE. The ends were cut back, 0 bases at V and 5 bases at J, with 12 bases in the middle. The length of the CDR3 is 14 residues. CDR3 residues: CASSVAPAAHEQYF. CDR3 DNA: TGTGCCAGCAGCGTAGCCCCGGCGGCCCACGAGCAGTACTTC.

This clone is labeled as large (0.1 to 1%). V and J are TRBV30 and TRBJ2-1, with TRBD2 identical over 11 bases. The CDR3 runs 15 residues. The V gene end was trimmed by 5 bases and the J gene end by 4 bases; junction bases not matched to a gene: 7. The germline V gene has CDR1 GTSNPN and CDR2 SVGIG (reference sequence). In nucleotides, the CDR3 is TGTGCCTGGGGACTAGCGGGTGGTCCATACAATGAGCAGTTCTTC. This encodes CAWGLAGGPYNEQFF. Complete variable domain (other parts from reference TRBV30 and TRBJ2-1): SQTIHQWPATLVQPVGSPLSLECTVEGTSNPNLYWYRQAAGRGLQLLFYSVGIGQISSEVPQNLSASRPQDRQFILSSKKLLLSDSGFYLCAWGLAGGPYNEQFFGPGTRLTVL.